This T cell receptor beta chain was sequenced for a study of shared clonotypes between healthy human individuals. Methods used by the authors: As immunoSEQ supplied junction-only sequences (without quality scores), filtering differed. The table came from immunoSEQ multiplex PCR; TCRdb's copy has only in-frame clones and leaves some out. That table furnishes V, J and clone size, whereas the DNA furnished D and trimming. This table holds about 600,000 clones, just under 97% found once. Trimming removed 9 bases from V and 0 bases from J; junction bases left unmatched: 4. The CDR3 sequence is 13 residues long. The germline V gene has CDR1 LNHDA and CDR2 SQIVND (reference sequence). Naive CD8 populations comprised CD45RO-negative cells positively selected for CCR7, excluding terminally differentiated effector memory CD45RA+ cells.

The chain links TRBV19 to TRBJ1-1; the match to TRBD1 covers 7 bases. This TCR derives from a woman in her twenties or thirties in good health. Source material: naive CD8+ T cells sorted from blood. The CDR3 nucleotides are TGTGCCAGCTCACAGGGGTTGAACACTGAAGCTTTCTTT. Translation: CASSQGLNTEAFF.